This is a list of T cell receptor beta chains from one sample in a study of blood T cell repertoires in COVID-19. Only in-frame clones appear in the TCRdb table, and some are missing; sequencing was by immunoSEQ multiplex PCR. Here the sample spans 250,000 to 350,000 clones, over 75% being singletons. Sequenced sample: peripheral blood. The receptor source for this set is an older woman with acute or convalescent COVID-19. CDR3s include the opening cysteine and the closing phenylalanine or tryptophan. The D gene is left open where the match is weak. Clone size is given for some rows only: seen once, a few or many times, or a class if the clone is expanded.

V gene,J gene,clone size,D gene,CDR3 DNA,CDR3 protein
TRBV10-2,TRBJ1-1,NA,NA,TGCGCCAGCACAGAACAGGGTGGTACTGAAGCTTTCTTT,CASTEQGGTEAFF
TRBV7-3,TRBJ2-5,few,NA,TGTGCCAGCAGCCGTAGCGCCTCGGAGACCCAGTACTTC,CASSRSASETQYF
TRBV18,TRBJ1-1,once,NA,TGTGCCAGCTCAACAGATATGAACACTGAAGCTTTCTTT,CASSTDMNTEAFF
TRBV28,TRBJ2-3,once,TRBD2,TGTGCCAGCAGTTTAAGCTTTAGGCTAGCGGGAGACACAGATACGCAGTATTTT,CASSLSFRLAGDTDTQYF
TRBV10-3,TRBJ2-5,NA,NA,TGTGCCATCAGGGGGAGGGGGTCTCAAGAGACCCAGTACTTC,CAIRGRGSQETQYF
TRBV10-3,TRBJ1-3,NA,TRBD1,TGTGCCATCAGTGAGCTACAGGGGAGCTCTGGAAACACCATATATTTT,CAISELQGSSGNTIYF
TRBV27,TRBJ2-2,NA,TRBD2,TGTGCCAGCAGTTTATCGCGGGGGGCAAACGGGGAGCTGTTTTTT,CASSLSRGANGELFF
TRBV9,TRBJ2-1,NA,TRBD2,TGTGCCAGCGGGCGACTAGCGGGAGGGAGTAATGAGCAGTTCTTC,CASGRLAGGSNEQFF
TRBV28,TRBJ1-2,NA,NA,TGTGCCAGCAGTTCACCCCCGGGGAACGACTATGGCTACACCTTC,CASSSPPGNDYGYTF
TRBV11-2,TRBJ2-2,few,TRBD1,TGTGCCAGCAGCCCGCGAGGCAAGGGGGCATTGGGGGAGCTGTTTTTT,CASSPRGKGALGELFF
TRBV3-1/TRBV3-2,TRBJ1-4,NA,NA,TGTGCCAGCAGCCAAGATACCGGCTTGAGGAAACTGTTTTTT,CASSQDTGLRKLFF
TRBV7-9,TRBJ1-4,once,TRBD1,TGTGCCAGCAGACGGGACCAGGGGGATGAAAAACTGTTTTTT,CASRRDQGDEKLFF
TRBV5-5,TRBJ1-2,NA,NA,TGTGCCAGCAGCACCGACAGGCTACCTCTTAACTATGGCTACACCTTC,CASSTDRLPLNYGYTF
TRBV6-5,TRBJ1-1,once,TRBD1,TGTGCCAGCAGCCGGGACAGGGGGACTGAAGCTTTCTTT,CASSRDRGTEAFF
TRBV3-1/TRBV3-2,TRBJ1-2,few,NA,TGTGCCAGCAGCCAAAGGGCAGGGGCCATTAACTATGGCTACACCTTC,CASSQRAGAINYGYTF
TRBV6-5,TRBJ2-1,NA,NA,TGTGCCAGCAGGACCAGAGGTGAGCAGTTCTTC,CASRTRGEQFF
TRBV7-2,TRBJ2-3,NA,NA,TGTGCCAGCAGACGAGGAGGGGGAGGGAGCACAGATACGCAGTATTTT,CASRRGGGGSTDTQYF
TRBV7-2,TRBJ1-2,few,NA,TGTGCCAGCAGCTTAGGAGTCGGGACTGTCTATGGCTACACCTTC,CASSLGVGTVYGYTF
TRBV7-9,TRBJ1-5,NA,TRBD1,TGTGCCAGCAGTATCACAGGGGGGGATCAGCCCCAGCATTTT,CASSITGGDQPQHF
TRBV9,TRBJ2-1,NA,NA,TGTGCCAGCAGCTCACGACTGTCTTACAATGAGCAGTTCTTC,CASSSRLSYNEQFF
TRBV30,TRBJ2-2,NA,TRBD2,TGTGCCTGGAGTGTCACCGGGAGGGTAAACGGGGAGCTGTTTTTT,CAWSVTGRVNGELFF
TRBV5-1,TRBJ2-1,NA,NA,TGCGCCAGCAGCTTGCCCAAAGCCCCTCTCTCCTACAATGAGCAGTTCTTC,CASSLPKAPLSYNEQFF
TRBV28,TRBJ1-5,NA,NA,TGTGCCAGCAGTTTATGGCCTCCACTCCAGGGTCAGCCAGTCCGTCAGCCCCAGCATTTT,CASSLWPPLQGQPVRQPQHF
TRBV25-1,TRBJ2-2,NA,TRBD1,TGTGCCAGCACCTTGACAGGGGACGGGGAGCTGTTTTTT,CASTLTGDGELFF
TRBV27,TRBJ2-1,NA,NA,TGTGCCAGCAGGGAACTGGACTCCCGCTACAATGAGCAGTTCTTC,CASRELDSRYNEQFF
TRBV5-1,TRBJ1-2,NA,NA,TGCGCCAGCGGATTTACCGCGGGGACTACCACGGATGGCTACACCTTC,CASGFTAGTTTDGYTF
TRBV28,TRBJ1-5,few,TRBD1,TGTGCCAGCAGTCCCTACCGGACAGGACCGTCTAGGGGCAATCAGCCCCAGCATTTT,CASSPYRTGPSRGNQPQHF
TRBV11-2,TRBJ1-1,NA,NA,TGTGCCAGCAGCTTGGGCGCGAACACTGAAGCTTTCTTT,CASSLGANTEAFF
TRBV19,TRBJ1-1,NA,NA,TGTGCCAGTAGCCTGTTGGGGGCCACTGAAGCTTTCTTT,CASSLLGATEAFF
TRBV28,TRBJ2-7,NA,TRBD1,TGTGCCAGCAGTGGGGCTTACGACAGGGGTTCCCACGAGCAGTACTTC,CASSGAYDRGSHEQYF
TRBV28,TRBJ1-5,NA,NA,TGTGCCAGCAGGGAGGGAACAGGCCACGTGGCCCAGCATTTT,CASREGTGHVAQHF
TRBV14,TRBJ1-2,NA,TRBD1,TGTGCCAGCAGCCCGCAGCCGGGACAGGAAAACTATGGCTACACCTTC,CASSPQPGQENYGYTF
TRBV5-4,TRBJ2-5,NA,NA,TGTGCCAGCAGCGGGTCTAGCGTCCAAGAGACCCAGTACTTC,CASSGSSVQETQYF
TRBV18,TRBJ2-2,once,TRBD1,TGTGCCAGCTCACCACGGGGGACAGGGGCGAACACCGGGGAGCTGTTTTTT,CASSPRGTGANTGELFF
TRBV27,TRBJ1-4,NA,TRBD1,TGTGCCAGCCGGGACAGGGTCTCTGAAAAACTGTTTTTT,CASRDRVSEKLFF
TRBV11-2,TRBJ1-4,NA,NA,TGTGCCAGCAGCTTTCGTAATGAAAAACTGTTTTTT,CASSFRNEKLFF
TRBV5-4,TRBJ2-2,NA,TRBD2,TGTGCCAGCAGCTATAGCGGGGGCCGCAACACCGGGGAGCTGTTTTTT,CASSYSGGRNTGELFF
TRBV5-4,TRBJ1-1,NA,NA,TGTGCCAGCAGCTTGCTCCAGGGCGGATGGAACACTGAAGCTTTCTTT,CASSLLQGGWNTEAFF
TRBV7-9,TRBJ1-5,NA,TRBD1,TGTGCCAGCAGTCGAACTCCGGGACAGGGTATTAATCAGCCCCAGCATTTT,CASSRTPGQGINQPQHF
TRBV18,TRBJ2-7,once,TRBD2,TGTGCCAGCTCACCTGGGCTAGCGGGGGCCTCCTACGAGCAGTACTTC,CASSPGLAGASYEQYF
TRBV19,TRBJ2-1,NA,TRBD2,TGTGCCAGTAGTACGCGGGCGGGGGGTCTAGCGGGAGTTTCCAATGAGCAGTTCTTC,CASSTRAGGLAGVSNEQFF